A single sample is the source of the 18 T cell receptor beta chains below, sequenced in a study of beta chain features in type 1 diabetes. Antigens of these TCRs are unknown. Study outcomes and limitations: In all four CD4+ subsets, TCRB CDR3 length was significantly, moderately reduced in type 1 diabetes.

The isolated RNA, all of it, was reverse transcribed, so expressed TCRB transcripts were what got sequenced. Profiling relied on immunoSEQ multiplex PCR, and the TCRdb table lists in-frame clones only, not all of them. The sample holds hundreds of thousands of clones, roughly 12% seen once. The source material was naive CD4+ T cells from blood. The receptors originated from a woman under 30 with type 1 diabetes.

This clone was found a few times. The chain has TRBV4-1 and TRBJ2-3; 7 bases fit TRBD1. Germline V gene sequence: CDR1 MGHRA, CDR2 YSYEKL. This CDR3 is 15 amino acids long. The trim removed 4 bases at V and 2 bases at J, leaving 6 bases unmatched. The CDR3 region is CASSPQGVPTDTQYF. The CDR3 bases are TGCGCCAGCAGCCCGCAGGGGGTCCCCACAGATACGCAGTATTTT.

This chain links TRBV6-5 with TRBJ1-1, with D maybe TRBD1 (5 bases). V was shortened by 6 bases and J by 8 bases, with 13 bases between the two germline ends. Germline-derived CDR1 and CDR2 are MNHEY and SVGAGI. The CDR3 consists of 12 residues. The CDR3 here is CASSFLGGEAFF. CDR3 in DNA: TGTGCCAGCAGCTTTCTTGGGGGGGAAGCTTTCTTT.

This clone was picked up a small number of times. CDR3 nucleotide sequence: TGTGCCAGCAGCTTCTTAGGGGTCCCGGAGCAGTACTTC. This translates into CASSFLGVPEQYF. This chain joins TRBV7-8 and TRBJ2-7, with D possibly TRBD1 on 5 matching bases. The germline CDR1 and CDR2 sequences are SGHVS and FQNEAQ. The CDR3 runs to 13 residues. V was shortened by 3 bases and J by 7 bases, with 13 bases between the two germline ends. Filled out from reference TRBV7-8 and TRBJ2-7, the complete variable domain reads GAGVSQSPRYKVAKRGQDVALRCDPISGHVSLFWYQQALGQGPEFLTYFQNEAQLDKSGLPSDRFFAERPEGSVSTLKIQRTQQEDSAVYLCASSFLGVPEQYFGPGTRLTVT.

The CDR3 loop is CASSFGRGYEQYF. In DNA, the CDR3 is TGTGCCAGCAGTTTTGGAAGGGGCTACGAGCAGTACTTC. This chain joins TRBV28 and TRBJ2-7, with D possibly matching TRBD1 (5 bases). Germline CDR1 is MDHEN and CDR2 is SYDVKM. V gave up 3 bases and J gave up 3 bases, with 9 bases separating them. CDR3 length equals 13 residues.

The V and J genes are TRBV5-1 and TRBJ2-3; 14 bases agree with TRBD2. The CDR3 has 13 amino acids. Germline loops: CDR1 SGHRS, CDR2 YFSETQ. The J segment lost 12 bases and the V segment lost 3 bases, leaving 3 bases of the junction unmatched. The CDR3 protein is CASSSGLAGVQYF. DNA of the CDR3: TGCGCCAGCAGCTCGGGACTAGCGGGGGTACAGTATTTT.

CDR3 region: CASSFQGSHNEQFF. The CDR3 nucleotides are TGTGCCAGCAGCTTCCAGGGATCCCACAATGAGCAGTTCTTC. This chain uses TRBV7-3 with TRBJ2-1, with a tentative D call TRBD1 (5 bases). CDR1 and CDR2 (germline): SGHTA, FQGTGA. The V gene lost 3 bases and the J gene lost 5 bases, with 11 bases spanning the gap. This CDR3 contains 14 residues.

This clone has more than one count but fewer than ten. The chain employs TRBV29-1 and TRBJ2-5; D might be TRBD1 (5 bases). The DNA end is more similar to TRBJ2-7, so the J call may be wrong. CDR1 is SQVTM, CDR2 ANQGSEA, per germline. CDR3 size: 14 residues. As DNA, the CDR3 is TGCAGCGTTGGAGACAGCTCCCTGGGCTACGAGCAGTACTTC. Translating it yields CSVGDSSLGYEQYF.

V gene TRBV29-1 combines with J gene TRBJ2-7; D remains ambiguous. The CDR3 extends over 12 amino acids. Deletions cut 5 bases from V and 2 bases from J, with 10 bases between. Germline lookup yields CDR1 SQVTM and CDR2 ANQGSEA. CDR3 residues: CSVWQEAYEQYF. The CDR3 nucleotides are TGCAGCGTTTGGCAGGAAGCCTACGAGCAGTACTTC.

This clone appeared a few times. One junction end does not reproduce the germline sequence, and a read error may be involved. This sequence joins TRBV28 and TRBJ2-7; tentative D call: TRBD1 (6 bases). The CDR3 has 11 residues. Germline V gene lookup returns CDR1 MDHEN and CDR2 SYDVKM. The CDR3 coding sequence is TGTGCCAGCAGTTCGGTCAGGGGCTTCCGATTC. Translated: CASSSVRGFRF.

The chain has TRBV5-1 and TRBJ2-5; possibly TRBD1 for D (5 bases). Trimming removed 5 bases at V and 5 bases at J, with 22 bases between. Germline V gene lookup returns CDR1 SGHRS and CDR2 YFSETQ. This CDR3 has 16 amino acids. The CDR3 sequence: CASRTPWAGSVETQYF. DNA for the CDR3: TGCGCCAGCAGGACCCCTTGGGCAGGGTCGGTGGAGACCCAGTACTTC.

The chain uses TRBV11-2 and TRBJ2-3, with D unclear. Germline CDR1 is SGHAT and CDR2 is FQNNGV. The CDR3 sequence is 18 residues long. The V end was cut by 5 bases, the J end by 2 bases, with 23 bases between. The CDR3 region is CASSLGGGLESFTDTQYF. CDR3 DNA sequence: TGTGCCAGCAGCCTAGGCGGCGGTCTAGAGAGTTTCACAGATACGCAGTATTTT.

This clone has just a few counts. This chain uses TRBV7-9 with TRBJ2-7; weak D call: TRBD2 (6 bases). V was cut by 7 bases and J by 5 bases, with 18 bases left in between. The germline V gene has CDR1 SEHNR and CDR2 FQNEAQ (reference sequence). The CDR3 loop spans 14 amino acids. CDR3 sequence (DNA): TGTGCCAGCATCCCCCGGAGGGGAGCGAACGAGCAGTACTTC. Protein sequence: CASIPRRGANEQYF. The variable domain in full, completed from reference TRBV7-9 and TRBJ2-7, reads DTGVSQNPRHKITKRGQNVTFRCDPISEHNRLYWYRQTLGQGPEFLTYFQNEAQLEKSRLLSDRFSAERPKGSFSTLEIQRTEQGDSAMYLCASIPRRGANEQYFGPGTRLTVT.

This rearrangement joins TRBV27 to TRBJ1-5; D gene unclear. Germline CDR1 and CDR2: MNHEY and SMNVEV (reference sequence). The CDR3 length is 14 residues. V shed 5 bases and J shed 7 bases, with 15 bases lying between them. This CDR3 reads CASSRLSGKQPQHF. CDR3 DNA sequence: TGTGCCAGCAGTCGCCTCTCGGGTAAACAGCCCCAGCATTTT.

The genes are TRBV7-9 and TRBJ2-1, with 7 bases identical to TRBD2. CDR3 length: 14 amino acids. V lost 11 bases, J lost 4 bases, and 11 bases stayed unmatched. CDR1 is SEHNR, CDR2 FQNEAQ, per germline (reference sequence). The CDR3 here is CAGHSSGTYNEQFF. The CDR3 coding sequence is TGTGCCGGACACAGCAGCGGGACTTACAATGAGCAGTTCTTC.

The chain links TRBV9 to TRBJ2-1; TRBD2 matches at 12 bases. There are 16 residues in the CDR3. Germline loops: CDR1 SGDLS, CDR2 YYNGEE. V was pared by 2 bases and J by 4 bases, with 4 bases of the junction left unmatched. The DNA for the CDR3 is TGTGCCAGCAGCGTGGGACTAGCGGGCCGATACAATGAGCAGTTCTTC. Translating it yields CASSVGLAGRYNEQFF.

This clone was observed a few times. The rearrangement links TRBV15 to TRBJ2-7, with 7 bases aligning to TRBD2. Germline trimming cut 0 bases from V and 3 bases from J; bases unmatched to any gene: 5. The CDR3 runs to 15 residues. Per the germline V gene, CDR1 is LNHNV and CDR2 is YYDKDF (reference sequence). Here the CDR3 DNA reads TGTGCCACCAGCAGAGATCCGGGGGAGGGCTACGAGCAGTACTTC. Its translation is CATSRDPGEGYEQYF.

There are a few counts of this clone. The chain couples TRBV30 to TRBJ2-3; 10 nucleotides line up with TRBD2. J lost 3 bases, V lost 3 bases, and 3 bases had no gene match. CDR1 is GTSNPN and CDR2 is SVGIG in the germline V gene (reference sequence). The CDR3 has 14 residues. The CDR3 reads CAWRATSGTDTQYF. CDR3 coding DNA: TGTGCCTGGAGGGCGACTAGCGGGACAGATACGCAGTATTTT. The whole variable domain, filled in from reference TRBV30 and TRBJ2-3, reads SQTIHQWPATLVQPVGSPLSLECTVEGTSNPNLYWYRQAAGRGLQLLFYSVGIGQISSEVPQNLSASRPQDRQFILSSKKLLLSDSGFYLCAWRATSGTDTQYFGPGTRLTVL.

The J gene is TRBJ1-1, the V gene TRBV6-6, with TRBD1 identical over 7 bases. With 6 bases clipped from V and 0 bases from J, the junction kept 4 bases outside the gene matches. Germline CDR1 reads MNHNY; CDR2 reads SVGAGI (reference sequence). The CDR3 has 14 amino acids. The CDR3: CASSLTGVNTEAFF. DNA of the CDR3: TGTGCCAGCAGCCTCACAGGGGTGAACACTGAAGCTTTCTTT.